This T cell receptor (beta chain) was captured by sequencing in a study of cytomegalovirus exposure and HLA in healthy donors listed by TCRdb under 2017. Regarding the complete study: In an earlier analysis of some 550 of the donors, about 260 Gb of sequence data and 95 million to 130 million unique TCR beta sequences from some 170 million T cells were reported. Roughly 300 gigabases of sequencing data and 70 million to 95 million unique TCR sequences made up an early release that covered fewer than 650 HLA-typed donors. Of the approximately 400 genotyped donors, over 70% fell in the genetic ancestry cluster associated with self-reported Caucasian donors. The study aimed to test whether signatures of past pathogen exposure could be identified by cataloging public T cell receptors. The T cell repertoires of some 670 subjects were profiled by immunosequencing and related to cytomegalovirus serostatus. A separate validation cohort of 100 to 150 different subjects was used in addition to the roughly 670-subject first cohort. High-throughput TCR immunosequencing, statistical association of individual TCRs with disease status, and machine learning were combined to predict cytomegalovirus infection status. A later analysis re-examined previously published TCR beta repertoires from just over 650 donors and added high-resolution HLA genotyping to investigate patterns of TCR occurrence. In the later analysis, no new phenotypic data were used to find candidate immune exposures; instead, reliance was placed on TCR beta sequences and their occurrence across donors. An earlier analysis of several hundred of the donors applied high-throughput TCR beta sequencing to assess whether each TCR beta V gene segment acted as functional or pseudogenic. Alongside the repertoire data, information on donor age, sex, ethnicity and CMV serostatus was compiled. In a later genetic analysis, genome-wide SNP genotypes for about three fifths of the roughly 670 donors were used, and that subset was treated as a discovery cohort. Every repertoire in the discovery cohort had been generated on one and the same sequencing platform. Class I and class II HLA loci were covered by the typing at four-digit resolution. Typing coverage varied by locus: about 629-630 donors for A, B, C, DRB1 and DQB1; approximately 560 for DQA1; about 570 for DPA1; 400 to 480 for DPB1. A few DR-DQ haplotypes were treated as single units for association and clustering because of strong linkage in the cohort. Among 300 to 500 genotyped donors of the cohort, an average of around 250,000 unique TCR beta nucleotide sequences was sequenced per donor, of which 15% to 20% were non-productive.

Remarks on this clone: It has no known antigen specificity. No much larger clone exists at a distance of one base, and base qualities are not known.

The cohort was made up of several hundred healthy bone marrow donors. Cohort members were all nominally healthy when sampled, although unrecorded immune exposures were likely present. The donor tested CMV seropositive and was one of the 289 seropositive cohort members. Every donor gave a peripheral blood sample, and the peripheral blood mononuclear cells from that sample were used for TCR beta sequencing. Genomic DNA was extracted from the blood cell samples with the Qiagen DNeasy Blood Extraction Kit. The germline V gene (reference sequence) supplies CDR1 MNHEY and CDR2 SMNVEV. The CDR3 starts with the cysteine, ends with the phenylalanine, and has 23 residues. The read is trimmed to its CDR3 DNA, 69 bases read in frame from base 1. Trimming takes 5 bases off V and 9 bases off J; junction bases not matched to a gene: 34. The method behind the library was the immunoSEQ multiplex PCR assay. The multiplex PCR relied on a mix of 60 forward primers for TCR Vbeta segments and 13 reverse primers for TCR Jbeta segments. The CDR3 region of rearranged TCR beta genes was amplified from genomic DNA with a multiplex PCR assay. The Illumina HiSeq System was used to sequence the amplified TCR beta libraries as 87-base-pair reads. Regarding the original processing steps: A later analysis tallied about 77 million unique TCR beta chains across the approximately 670 repertoires, and some 10 million of those chains were shared by two or more donors. To remove PCR and sequencing errors, raw reads were error-corrected and collapsed into unique sequences using a nearest-neighbor algorithm that merged closely related sequences. V, D and J gene segments were assigned by aligning CDR3 sequences to IMGT reference sequences. For a sequence to be retained, at least a six-nucleotide match to both a V gene segment and a J gene segment was required. A rearrangement counted as productive if the CDR3 had no stop codons and remained in frame with V and J, and every other rearrangement counted as non-productive. Following IMGT convention, CDR3 was defined as the stretch from the second conserved V-encoded cysteine up to the conserved J-encoded phenylalanine. Sequences without an unambiguous match to a single V gene segment were excluded from the earlier analysis of over 500 of the donors. In an earlier analysis of some 590 of the donors, a V segment was called functional when productive rearrangements were above 56.7%, and segregating when the standard deviation between donors exceeded 5%. A statistical classification framework was built for diagnosing cytomegalovirus status from the catalog of TCR beta chain sequences. In a later analysis, V and J genes were assigned by comparing TCR nucleotide sequences against IMGT/GENE-DB human TR gene sequences. A later analysis assigned CDR3 sequences and most-parsimonious VDJ recombination scenarios with the TCRdist pipeline. In a later analysis, each TCR beta chain was defined by its CDR3 amino acid sequence together with its V-gene family, and reads lacking a unique V-gene family were excluded. A later analysis removed 592 highly shared, low-generation-probability nucleotide sequences to deal with suspected cross-contamination and a sequencing artifact. In a later analysis, a clonal expansion index for each public chain was calculated from normalized within-repertoire ranks of inferred template counts. A later analysis computed generation probabilities with a VDJ recombination model fitted to out-of-frame rearrangements, and checked the results against IGoR. Hypergeometric tests were used in a later analysis to score TCR-TCR, TCR-HLA and TCR-CMV co-occurrence, with a repertoire-size bias correction applied to the TCR pairs. False discovery rates were estimated in a later analysis by permuting HLA or CMV assignments 20 times. In a later analysis, co-occurring TCRs were grouped using DBSCAN, and TCRdist sequence similarity was added for clustering within HLA-allele-positive subsets. Repertoires with fewer than 30,000 or more than 120,000 public chains were left out of co-occurrence clustering, as were five repertoires with anomalous nucleotide sharing. The immuneACCESS repertoire file appears here via TCRdb, limited to in-frame rearrangements. These files lack a portion of the clones; in checked studies, under half of the deficit traces to unresolved V genes, and the cause of the others is not known. V, J and clone size are taken as reported in that table, and D and trimming were inferred from the DNA itself. This sample comprises around 150,000 clones, 65% to 70% of them detected only once. Of the sample, roughly 4.4% falls within the top ten clones.

The paper's findings and limits, for the study overall: A few of the identified cytomegalovirus-associated TCR beta chains were confirmed in vitro to be specific for cytomegalovirus antigens. A group of highly shared sequence variants was considered likely to be a technical artifact of the sequencing pipeline. V-gene and J-gene trimming of TCR beta chains was associated with a missense DCLRE1C variant in a later genetic analysis, and the association was replicated in an independent cohort. CMV serostatus was the only immune exposure information available for the cohort. Correlated functional status among segregating V segments might reflect linkage disequilibrium, but an unknown experimental factor could not be ruled out. Strong co-occurrence of HLA alleles, especially DR and DQ, made assigning TCR associations to individual alleles difficult. In a later analysis, about 16,000 TCR beta sequences were associated with specific HLA alleles at a false discovery rate of 0.05. The earlier analysis of 587 of the donors excluded some 15 rarely observed V segments, including chromosome 9 orphons, because counts were too low. A further reported finding was that TCR beta sequences accurately predicted the HLA-A and HLA-B alleles for most subjects in the first cohort. The authors suggested that the approach could potentially be generalized to other disease states and immunological phenotypes. Some IMGT-functional V segments, including TRBV6-2 and TRBV6-3, could not be told apart with the 87-base-pair reads, so those segments were excluded. In both the original and validation cohorts, the classifier was reported to diagnose cytomegalovirus status with high specificity and sensitivity. In a later genetic analysis, fewer N-insertions in productive TCRs were reported among donors in an Asian-associated ancestry cluster than the roughly 640-donor mean. In this cohort, only TCR beta chains were sequenced, and detectable features were limited by the absence of alpha or paired-chain data. The presence/absence analyses assumed that sequencing depth was roughly uniform across donors, and that assumption may not be true. Broadly in line with IMGT annotations, most TCR beta V segments showed up in productive rearrangements about 90% or about 30% of the time in an earlier analysis of approximately 640 of the donors. While some public TCRs were present in many individuals, most TCR sequences turned up only very rarely across donors. Several of the top co-occurrence clusters appeared to be linked to parvovirus B19, influenza, CMV and Epstein-Barr virus, according to a later analysis. In a later analysis, TCR association rates were found to vary across HLA loci, with the most associated TCRs seen for DRB1 alleles and the fewest for HLA-C alleles. A later analysis found that most CMV-associated TCR beta chains appeared HLA-restricted, with HLA associations seemingly driven largely by CMV exposure. Because some donors lacked HLA typing at each locus, the association tests relied only on the typed subset. Compared with equally common non-associated chains, HLA-associated TCR beta chains in a later analysis were more clonally expanded and had lower generation probabilities. The study listed approximately 150 TCR beta chains as associated with cytomegalovirus.

This receptor was taken from a young woman in good health and CMV-seropositive. The chain employs TRBV27 and TRBJ2-1, and TRBD2 matches 10 of the central bases. Sequences were obtained from PBMCs. The CDR3 region has the sequence CASSGTPGLAAVTMATTRGEQFF. The nucleotides read TGTGCCAGCAGTGGAACACCTGGACTAGCGGCGGTAACGATGGCCACAACTCGAGGTGAGCAGTTCTTC.